The TCR beta chain described here comes from a study of blood T cells in healthy people across ages (dated by TCRdb to the mid-2010s). A note on the overall study: In model experiments, template switching captured about one uniquely barcoded TCR beta cDNA molecule for every two T cells. Donors of different ages were randomly distributed across sequencing lanes to avoid experimental bias. Donors were grouped into four age groups: young (average roughly 15 years), middle-aged (under 40), aged (approximately 58) and long-lived (just over 80). For two donors (one aged 18 to 29 and one aged 80 or older), the study analyzed two additional independent replicas of 1 million unique cDNA reads from the same blood draw. Using deep sequencing normalized with unique cDNA molecular identifiers, the study measured how TCR beta repertoire diversity changes with age. What the research found in general, with its limitations: Estimates of total diversity based on one million sequenced T cells were considered lower bounds and underestimates. As age increased, observed TCR beta diversity per million T cells dropped in a roughly linear way, and a significant reduction was already evident by age around 41. Conclusive comparison of naive and antigen-experienced compartments was prevented by the profiling of bulk unsorted PBMCs. Donor CMV infection status was unknown, potentially confounding age-related changes in expanded clonotypes. A strong correlation was found between observed TCR beta diversity and the percentage of naive T cells measured by flow cytometry. Compared with the aged group, more naive CD4+ T cells, fewer expanded clones and increased TCR diversity were shown by the long-lived group, suggesting age selection.

On this clonotype itself: No cognate antigen has been identified for it. Base qualities are not at hand, and no much larger clone is one base apart.

The method was 5' RACE. TCRdb lists the instrument as Illumina HiSeq 2500. A second PCR of about 6 to 11 cycles was run with a J-beta primer mix and a sample-barcoded 5' primer. Each TCR beta cDNA molecule received a unique molecular identifier from a template-switch 5' adaptor carrying 12 random nucleotides. Each sample yielded at least 3 million CDR3-containing paired-end reads. All of the RNA was converted into first-strand cDNA using the Mint cDNA synthesis kit, with a TRBC-specific oligonucleotide serving as the primer. Following uracil-DNA glycosylase treatment, a first 18-cycle PCR with universal primers M1SS and BC2_uni_R was performed on all cDNA. The study's own analysis went as follows. For normalization, 1 million high-quality reads, each with a distinct molecular identifier, were randomly selected from each sample. Reads with shared molecular identifiers were discarded instead of being binned into consensus sequences. MiTCR, set to a Q25 quality threshold and the strictest error-elimination algorithm, was used for CDR3 identification, clonotype clustering and error correction. A nonparametric unseen species model with Euler transformation was used to estimate a lower bound on total TCR beta diversity. In TCRdb, the public reads were trimmed at Q25 with fastp and aligned with MiXCR, with productive beta chains retained. One record per CDR3 amino acid sequence lists the most common genes and DNA. The V and J calls were determined by TCRdb, not by the authors. The sample data list some 900,000 distinct CDR3 sequences, and under 50% of these were observed just once. Of the sample, about an eighth is held by the ten largest clones.

Systemically healthy Caucasian individuals from Russia, around 38 in total and aged roughly 6 to 90 years, were included as donors. Around 10 milliliters of peripheral blood were collected from each donor into EDTA-treated Vacutainer tubes. Ficoll-Paque density-gradient centrifugation was used to isolate PBMCs, with at least 7 million per sample. Trizol reagent was used to extract total RNA from the PBMCs, yielding at least 6 micrograms per sample. For every donor, flow cytometry on a PBMC aliquot measured the percentage of naive CD45RAhigh/CD27high T cells. V and J are trimmed by 7 bases and 2 bases, and the gene matches miss 5 bases of the junction. Taken from cysteine to phenylalanine, the CDR3 has 15 residues. Here the CDR3 DNA is all that survives: 45 bases in frame from base 1. In the germline V gene (reference sequence), CDR1 corresponds to MNHEY and CDR2 to SMNVEV.

The rearranged chain carries TRBV27 and TRBJ2-3; the central 11 bases match TRBD2. This receptor was obtained from a man younger than 40 in good health. The specimen was blood. The DNA sequence follows: TGTGCCAGCAATCCTAGCGGGGGGTCCACAGATACGCAGTATTTT. This sequence encodes CASNPSGGSTDTQYF.